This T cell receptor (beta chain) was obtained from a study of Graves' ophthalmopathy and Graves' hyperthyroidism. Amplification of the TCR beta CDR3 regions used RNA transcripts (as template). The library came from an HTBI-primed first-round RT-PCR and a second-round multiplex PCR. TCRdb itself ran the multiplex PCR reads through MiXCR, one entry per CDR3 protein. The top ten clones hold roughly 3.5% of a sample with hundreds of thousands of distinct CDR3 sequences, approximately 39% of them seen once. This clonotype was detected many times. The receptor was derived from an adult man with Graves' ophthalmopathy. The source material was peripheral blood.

The CDR3 region is CASSQARGGPQPQHF. The CDR3 coding sequence is TGCGCCAGCAGCCAAGCGCGGGGGGGCCCTCAGCCCCAGCATTTT. The chain is built from TRBV4-3 and TRBJ1-5, with TRBD1 as a possible D gene (6 bases). This CDR3 is built from 15 residues. V lost 1 base and J lost 6, with 13 bases in between. Germline V gene sequence: CDR1 LGHNA, CDR2 YSLEER.